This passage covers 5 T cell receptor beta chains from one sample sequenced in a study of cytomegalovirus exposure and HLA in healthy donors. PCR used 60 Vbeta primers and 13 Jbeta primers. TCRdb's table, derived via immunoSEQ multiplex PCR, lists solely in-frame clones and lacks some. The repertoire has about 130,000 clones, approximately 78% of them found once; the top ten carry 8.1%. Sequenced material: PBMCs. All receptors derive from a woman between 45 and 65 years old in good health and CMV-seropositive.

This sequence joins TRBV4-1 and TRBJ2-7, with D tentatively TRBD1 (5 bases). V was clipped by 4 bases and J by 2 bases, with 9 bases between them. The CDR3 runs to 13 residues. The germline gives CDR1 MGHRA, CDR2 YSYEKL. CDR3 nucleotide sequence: TGCGCCAGCAGCCTGACAGAGGCCTACGAGCAGTACTTC. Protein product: CASSLTEAYEQYF.

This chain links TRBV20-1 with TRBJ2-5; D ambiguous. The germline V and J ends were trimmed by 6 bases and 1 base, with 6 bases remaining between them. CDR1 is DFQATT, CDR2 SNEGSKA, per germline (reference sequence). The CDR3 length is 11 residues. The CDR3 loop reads CSAVVQETQYF. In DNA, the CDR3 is TGCAGTGCGGTAGTCCAAGAGACCCAGTACTTC.

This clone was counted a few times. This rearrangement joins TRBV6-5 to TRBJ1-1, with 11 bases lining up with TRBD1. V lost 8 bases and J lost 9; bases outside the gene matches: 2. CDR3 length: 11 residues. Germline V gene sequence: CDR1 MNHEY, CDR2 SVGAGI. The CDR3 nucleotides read TGTGCCAGCGGGACAGGGGGACAAGCTTTCTTT. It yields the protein CASGTGGQAFF.

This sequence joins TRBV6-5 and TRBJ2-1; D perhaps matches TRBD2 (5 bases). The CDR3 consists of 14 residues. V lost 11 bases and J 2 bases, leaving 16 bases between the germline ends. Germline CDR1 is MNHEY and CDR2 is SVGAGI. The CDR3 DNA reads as TGTGCCGCCCAACGTCACGGGACCTACAATGAGCAGTTCTTC. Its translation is CAAQRHGTYNEQFF.

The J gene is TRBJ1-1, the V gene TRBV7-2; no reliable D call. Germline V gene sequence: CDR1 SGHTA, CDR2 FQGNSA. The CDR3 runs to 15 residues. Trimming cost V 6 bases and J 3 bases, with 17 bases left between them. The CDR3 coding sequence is TGTGCCAGCAGAGGACTCTCACAGAGCTACACTGAAGCTTTCTTT. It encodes CASRGLSQSYTEAFF. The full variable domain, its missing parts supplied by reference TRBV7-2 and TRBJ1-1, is GAGVSQSPSNKVTEKGKDVELRCDPISGHTALYWYRQSLGQGLEFLIYFQGNSAPDKSGLPSDRFSAERTGGSVSTLTIQRTQQEDSAVYLCASRGLSQSYTEAFFGQGTRLTVV.